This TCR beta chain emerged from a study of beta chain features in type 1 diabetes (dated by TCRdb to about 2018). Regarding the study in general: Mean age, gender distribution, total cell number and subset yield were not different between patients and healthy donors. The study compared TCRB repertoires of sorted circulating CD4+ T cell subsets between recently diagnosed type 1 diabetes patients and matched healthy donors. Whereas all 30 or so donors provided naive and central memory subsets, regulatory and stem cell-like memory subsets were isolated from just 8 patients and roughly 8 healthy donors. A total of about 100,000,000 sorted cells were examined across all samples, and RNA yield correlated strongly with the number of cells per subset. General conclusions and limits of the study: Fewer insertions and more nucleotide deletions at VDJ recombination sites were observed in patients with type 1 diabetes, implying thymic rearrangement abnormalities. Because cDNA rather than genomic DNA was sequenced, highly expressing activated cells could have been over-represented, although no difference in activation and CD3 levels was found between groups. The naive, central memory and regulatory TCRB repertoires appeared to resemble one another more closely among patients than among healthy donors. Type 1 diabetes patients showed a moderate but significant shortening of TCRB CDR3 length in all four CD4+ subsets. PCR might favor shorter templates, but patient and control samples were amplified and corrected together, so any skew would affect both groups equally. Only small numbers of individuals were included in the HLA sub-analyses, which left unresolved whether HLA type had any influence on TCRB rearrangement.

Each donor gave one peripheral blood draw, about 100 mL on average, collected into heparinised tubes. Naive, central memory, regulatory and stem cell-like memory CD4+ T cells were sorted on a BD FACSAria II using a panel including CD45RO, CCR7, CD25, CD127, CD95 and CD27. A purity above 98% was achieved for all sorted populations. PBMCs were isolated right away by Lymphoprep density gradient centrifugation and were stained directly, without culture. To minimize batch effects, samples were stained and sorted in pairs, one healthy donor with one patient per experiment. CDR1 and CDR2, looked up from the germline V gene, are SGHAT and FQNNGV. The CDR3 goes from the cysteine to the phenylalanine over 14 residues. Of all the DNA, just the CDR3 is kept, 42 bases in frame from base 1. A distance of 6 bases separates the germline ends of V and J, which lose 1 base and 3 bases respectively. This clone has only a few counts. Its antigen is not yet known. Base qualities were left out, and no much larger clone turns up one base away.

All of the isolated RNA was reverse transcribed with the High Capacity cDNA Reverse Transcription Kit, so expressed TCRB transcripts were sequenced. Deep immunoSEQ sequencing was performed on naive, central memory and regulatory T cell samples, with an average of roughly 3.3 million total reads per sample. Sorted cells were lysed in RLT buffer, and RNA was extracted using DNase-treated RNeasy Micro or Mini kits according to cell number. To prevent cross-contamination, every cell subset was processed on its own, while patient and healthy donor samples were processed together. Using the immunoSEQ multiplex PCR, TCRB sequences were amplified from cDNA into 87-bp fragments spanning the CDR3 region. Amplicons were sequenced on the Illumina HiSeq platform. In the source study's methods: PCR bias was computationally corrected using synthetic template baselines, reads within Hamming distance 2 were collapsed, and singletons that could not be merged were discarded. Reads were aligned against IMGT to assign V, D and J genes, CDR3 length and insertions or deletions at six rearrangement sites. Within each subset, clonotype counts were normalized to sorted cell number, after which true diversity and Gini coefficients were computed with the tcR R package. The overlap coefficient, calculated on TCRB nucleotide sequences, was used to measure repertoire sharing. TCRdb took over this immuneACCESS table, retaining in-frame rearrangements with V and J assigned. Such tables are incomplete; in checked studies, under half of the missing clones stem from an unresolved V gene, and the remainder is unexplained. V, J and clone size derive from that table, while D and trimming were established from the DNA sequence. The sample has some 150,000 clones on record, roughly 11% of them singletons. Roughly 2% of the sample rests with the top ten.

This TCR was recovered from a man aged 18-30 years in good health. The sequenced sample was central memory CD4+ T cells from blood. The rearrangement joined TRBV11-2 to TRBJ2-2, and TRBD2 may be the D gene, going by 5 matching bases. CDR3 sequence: CASSLVRDTGELFF. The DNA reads TGTGCCAGCAGCTTAGTGCGGGACACCGGGGAGCTGTTTTTT.